This is a list of T cell receptor beta chains from one sample in a study of spatial heterogeneity in lung cancer. TCRdb re-called the 5' RACE reads through MiXCR, storing one row per CDR3 protein. The profile covers about 5,700 distinct CDR3 sequences, with roughly 13% appearing a single time and 15% taken by the ten largest. Sequencing was performed on lung tumor tissue, taken at surgery. These receptors were obtained from a female donor with early-stage non-small cell lung cancer. Each CDR3 is given with its conserved first and last residue. The order of the fields is CDR3 DNA, CDR3 protein, D gene, V gene, J gene, clone size. The D gene is left open where the match is weak. Clone sizes are given selectively: once, few, many, or a class where the clone is expanded.

TGTGCCAGCAGTGATCGAAGACCGAACACTGAAGCTTTCTTT,CASSDRRPNTEAFF,-,TRBV6-1,TRBJ1-1,many
TGTGCCAGCAGTTCATGGGGACTGCCGTACTCGAACACCGGGGAGCTGTTTTTT,CASSSWGLPYSNTGELFF,-,TRBV28,TRBJ2-2,medium-sized
TGTGCCAGCCGGCCGAGGGACAGCGGCAATCAGCCCCAGCATTTT,CASRPRDSGNQPQHF,TRBD1,TRBV6-1,TRBJ1-5,medium-sized
TGTGCCAGCAGTCGAGGACTATCGCGGAATGAGCAGTTCTTC,CASSRGLSRNEQFF,-,TRBV6-5,TRBJ2-1,many
TGTGCCACCAGTGATATGGGACTAGCGCAGTATTTT,CATSDMGLAQYF,TRBD2,TRBV24-1,TRBJ2-3,medium-sized
TGTGCCAGCAGCCAAGATCGGGGGGTAAGGGCAGATACGCAGTATTTT,CASSQDRGVRADTQYF,TRBD2,TRBV3-1,TRBJ2-3,medium-sized
TGTGCCAGTAGTATAAGAGCGGGCCCGAACACCGGGGAGCTGTTTTTT,CASSIRAGPNTGELFF,-,TRBV19,TRBJ2-2,medium-sized
TGTGCCATCCGAACCTACGAGCAGTACTTC,CAIRTYEQYF,-,TRBV2,TRBJ2-7,medium-sized
TGTGCCAGCAGCCAGGGGGACGCCGGCGGCGGGGAGCTGTTTTTT,CASSQGDAGGGELFF,-,TRBV4-2,TRBJ2-2,many
TGTGCCAGCAGTTCAGGGTTCAATCAGCCCCAGCATTTT,CASSSGFNQPQHF,-,TRBV28,TRBJ1-5,medium-sized
TGCGCCAGCAGCCCGGGCTGGGGAGAGACCCAGTACTTC,CASSPGWGETQYF,-,TRBV5-1,TRBJ2-5,many
TGTGCCAGCGAGAGCAGGGGAAACCCCTACGAGCAGTACTTC,CASESRGNPYEQYF,-,TRBV5-5,TRBJ2-7,medium-sized
TGCGCCAGCAGCCGAGAAATGGTCGCAGATACGCAGTATTTT,CASSREMVADTQYF,-,TRBV4-3,TRBJ2-3,many
TGTGCTAGTCAAATGGCCCATCAGCCCCAGCATTTT,CASQMAHQPQHF,-,TRBV12-5,TRBJ1-5,medium-sized
TGCAGTGCCAAGACAGGGGGCGAGAGTCAGCCCCAGCATTTT,CSAKTGGESQPQHF,TRBD1,TRBV20-1,TRBJ1-5,many
TGTGCCAGCAGTGGGTCATGGGAGGTGAACACTGAAGCTTTCTTT,CASSGSWEVNTEAFF,-,TRBV6-4,TRBJ1-1,many
TGCAGCGTGGGACACAGGGGTTTCTGTTACGAGCAGTACTTC,CSVGHRGFCYEQYF,TRBD1,TRBV29-1,TRBJ2-7,medium-sized
TGTGCCAGCGTAGCGGGAGGGCTGGGGTTCTTC,CASVAGGLGFF,TRBD2,TRBV2,TRBJ2-1,few
TGTGCCAGCAGTTTGGGGACAGGCAACACTGAAGCTTTCTTT,CASSLGTGNTEAFF,TRBD1,TRBV12-3/TRBV12-4,TRBJ1-1,many
TGTGCCAGCAGTTGGGGGACTAGCGGGGTCACCGGGGAGCTGTTTTTT,CASSWGTSGVTGELFF,TRBD2,TRBV27,TRBJ2-2,many
TGCAGCGTTGTCGAGGGCCTCGGCGAAGCTTTCTTT,CSVVEGLGEAFF,-,TRBV29-1,TRBJ1-1,many
TGCAGTGCTAGAGATTCCTCGGACAGCCTCTATGGCTACACCTTC,CSARDSSDSLYGYTF,-,TRBV20-1,TRBJ1-2,many
TGCAGTGCTAGCGCCCCCGAAGGACTAGCTAGGCCGGGGACCAGGGGGGATACGCAGTATTTT,CSASAPEGLARPGTRGDTQYF,-,TRBV20-1,TRBJ2-3,medium-sized
TGTGCCAGCAGCCCCTTAAAAGGAGGGGCTAAGGAGCAGTTCTTC,CASSPLKGGAKEQFF,-,TRBV3-1,TRBJ2-1,many
TGTGCCACCAGTGATTCGAATACACGTGGGAACACTGAAGCTTTCTTT,CATSDSNTRGNTEAFF,-,TRBV24-1,TRBJ1-1,medium-sized
TGTGCCAGCAGCTCACCGACAGGGCTAGGCTATCCTCCGTATGGCTACACCTTC,CASSSPTGLGYPPYGYTF,TRBD1,TRBV5-4,TRBJ1-2,medium-sized
TGTGCCAGCAGCCTCCAGACAGGAATCTACAATGAGCAGTTCTTC,CASSLQTGIYNEQFF,-,TRBV11-2,TRBJ2-1,medium-sized
TGTGCCAGCAGTTTATTAGGCGGAAATCAAAACATTCAGTACTTC,CASSLLGGNQNIQYF,-,TRBV27,TRBJ2-4,medium-sized
TGTGCCAGCAGCTCGAGTAGTACTAATGAAAAACTGTTTTTT,CASSSSSTNEKLFF,-,TRBV7-9,TRBJ1-4,medium-sized
TGTGCCAGCAGTGGCCACTTTTTAATTGGCTACAATGAGCAGTTCTTC,CASSGHFLIGYNEQFF,-,TRBV2,TRBJ2-1,medium-sized
TGTGCCAGCAGTTTATGGGAGTATGGCTACACCTTC,CASSLWEYGYTF,-,TRBV28,TRBJ1-2,medium-sized
TGCAGCGTTTTACAATCTGGCTACACCTTC,CSVLQSGYTF,-,TRBV29-1,TRBJ1-2,-
TGTGCCAGCAGCCCCAGGGGGCGGAACACTGAAGCTTTCTTT,CASSPRGRNTEAFF,TRBD1,TRBV6-5,TRBJ1-1,medium-sized
TGTGCCAGCAGCCACCAAGTAGGAGCGGTGTCCAAAAACATTCAGTACTTC,CASSHQVGAVSKNIQYF,-,TRBV6-2/TRBV6-3,TRBJ2-4,medium-sized
TGTGCCAGCAGCCCCACAGGGGGTCACACTGAAGCTTTCTTT,CASSPTGGHTEAFF,TRBD1,TRBV7-2,TRBJ1-1,-
TGTGCCAGTAGTATAGCTCCCATACAGGGGTATAACACAGATCCGCAGTATTTT,CASSIAPIQGYNTDPQYF,TRBD1,TRBV19,TRBJ2-3,medium-sized
TGCAGTGCTAAGGGACAGGGGAACTACGTCCTGACTTTC,CSAKGQGNYVLTF,TRBD1,TRBV20-1,TRBJ2-6,-
TGCAGTTCACAGGGAGGGGGAAATCAGCCCCAGCATTTT,CSSQGGGNQPQHF,-,TRBV20-1,TRBJ1-5,-
TGTGCCAGCATATCCCAGATGGGGTCTCACGAGCAGTACTTC,CASISQMGSHEQYF,-,TRBV6-1,TRBJ2-7,medium-sized